This TCR beta chain was sequenced in a study of blood T cell repertoires in COVID-19. As for the study in general: Samples of COVID-19 (acute and convalescent) were obtained from the United States, Italy and Spain. From T cells, B-cell-depleted T cells, or PBMCs came the material, which was cDNA or gDNA.

The study assigned cohorts using participant-reported clinical history. Per the study methods: Amplified reference gene primers provided the basis for estimating nucleated cell counts. Here immunoSEQ multiplex PCR was the method, and the copy in TCRdb shows in-frame clones only, minus some. V and J calls and clone size follow that table, whereas D and trimming were derived from the DNA. The table has almost 200,000 clones, 80% to 90% seen once. This TCR was sampled from a woman between 18 and 30 years old who had recovered from COVID-19. Sequencing was done on a sample of PBMCs or T cells enriched from blood (not recorded which).

The CDR3 region has the DNA TGCGCCAGCAGCCCTTGGGGATCACAGGGGAATTCACCCCTCCACTTT. Protein: CASSPWGSQGNSPLHF. This chain uses TRBV4-1 with TRBJ1-6; TRBD1 matches at 7 bases. The CDR3 is 16 amino acids. V was clipped by 4 bases and J by 7 bases; unmatched bases: 10. CDR1 and CDR2 from the germline V gene are MGHRA and YSYEKL.